The 15 T cell receptor beta chains below were found in one sample sequenced in a study of cytomegalovirus exposure and HLA in healthy donors. Both 60 Vbeta primers and 13 Jbeta primers went into the PCR. The method was immunoSEQ multiplex PCR; TCRdb's version includes in-frame clones alone and lacks a portion of them. The repertoire includes about 70,000 clones, around 74% of them detected once, and 9.5% to 12% sits in the top ten. What was sequenced was PBMCs. All receptors come from a human donor in good health.

This clone was detected only once. The rearrangement uses TRBV7-9 and TRBJ2-7, with 9 bases fitting TRBD1. Losses at the gene ends were 5 bases for V and 4 bases for J; bases not matched to a gene: 9. Germline V gene sequence: CDR1 SEHNR, CDR2 FQNEAQ (reference sequence). The CDR3 spans 15 residues. The CDR3 DNA is TGTGCCAGCAGCCCTCCAACGGGACAGGGTTACGAGCAGTACTTC. As protein: CASSPPTGQGYEQYF.

The chain links TRBV27 to TRBJ2-3; no clear D. Germline assignment: CDR1 MNHEY and CDR2 SMNVEV (reference sequence). V gave up 3 bases and J gave up 0 bases, with 7 bases separating them. The CDR3 is 14 residues long. CDR3 loop: CASSFTTSTDTQYF. The DNA of the CDR3 is TGTGCCAGCAGTTTTACTACTAGCACAGATACGCAGTATTTT.

This clone was detected a few times. The J gene is TRBJ2-5, the V gene TRBV28; 7 bases align to TRBD2. From germline, CDR1 is MDHEN and CDR2 SYDVKM. With 7 bases clipped from V and 7 bases from J, the junction kept 9 bases outside the gene matches. The CDR3 sequence is 13 residues long. CDR3: CASTRTSGGTQYF. For the CDR3, the DNA is TGTGCCAGCACGCGGACTAGTGGAGGGACCCAGTACTTC.

Here the CDR3 reads CASSSTSGGTGELFF. CDR3 DNA sequence: TGTGCCAGCAGCTCTACCTCGGGAGGGACCGGGGAGCTGTTTTTT. The chain employs TRBV7-3 and TRBJ2-2, with 8 bases identical to TRBD2. V shed 4 bases and J 5 bases; nucleotides not matched to a gene: 6. From germline, CDR1 is SGHTA and CDR2 FQGTGA. This CDR3 region has 15 residues. Looking up the rest from reference TRBV7-3 and TRBJ2-2 gives the full variable domain: GAGVSQTPSNKVTEKGKYVELRCDPISGHTALYWYRQSLGQGPEFLIYFQGTGAADDSGLPNDRFFAVRPEGSVSTLKIQRTERGDSAVYLCASSSTSGGTGELFFGEGSRLTVL.

The gene calls are TRBV12-5 and TRBJ1-1; 9 bases are shared with TRBD1. The V gene's germline CDR1 is LGHNT and CDR2 FRNRAP. V shed 1 base and J 6 bases; nucleotides not matched to a gene: 3. The CDR3 sequence is 14 residues long. CDR3 amino acids: CASGLDTGGSEAFF. CDR3 bases: TGTGCTAGTGGTTTGGACACAGGGGGCTCTGAAGCTTTCTTT.

The CDR3 region has the DNA TGTGCCAGCAGTTTAGTTCGGGATCAGCCCCAGCATTTT. As protein: CASSLVRDQPQHF. This sequence joins TRBV27 and TRBJ1-5; D not certain. Trimming stripped 2 bases from V and 5 bases from J, with 7 bases between. This CDR3 has 13 amino acids. CDR1 and CDR2 from the germline V gene are MNHEY and SMNVEV (reference sequence).

The chain joins TRBV18 to TRBJ1-2; 7 bases match TRBD1. With V trimmed by 4 bases and J by 5 bases, 7 bases remained unmatched. This CDR3 contains 14 residues. CDR1 is KGHSH and CDR2 is LQKENI in the germline V gene. The CDR3 bases are TGTGCCAGCTCACTGGAGACAGGGAATTATGGCTACACCTTC. Translation: CASSLETGNYGYTF. The complete variable domain, with remaining parts taken from reference TRBV18 and TRBJ1-2, reads NAGVMQNPRHLVRRRGQEARLRCSPMKGHSHVYWYRQLPEEGLKFMVYLQKENIIDESGMPKERFSAEFPKEGPSILRIQQVVRGDSAAYFCASSLETGNYGYTFGSGTRLTVV.

This rearrangement joins TRBV9 to TRBJ2-2; D is unclear. Trimming removed 1 base at V and 2 bases at J, with 6 bases between. The CDR3 is made up of 14 amino acids. CDR1 is SGDLS, CDR2 YYNGEE, per germline. The CDR3 is CASSVSTNTGELFF. Here the CDR3 DNA reads TGTGCCAGCAGCGTATCAACTAACACCGGGGAGCTGTTTTTT.

This chain uses TRBV7-2 with TRBJ1-4; 9 bases align to TRBD1. V lost 5 bases, J lost 2 bases, and 6 bases stayed unmatched. The CDR3 loop spans 16 amino acids. Germline CDR1 is SGHTA and CDR2 is FQGNSA. The CDR3 reads CASSPDRGETNEKLFF. The DNA of the CDR3 is TGTGCCAGCAGCCCGGACAGGGGTGAGACTAATGAAAAACTGTTTTTT.

The genes are TRBV15 and TRBJ2-2; TRBD2 matches 8 bases. The germline gives CDR1 LNHNV, CDR2 YYDKDF (reference sequence). This CDR3 region has 16 residues. The V gene end was trimmed by 0 bases and the J gene end by 6 bases; junction bases not matched to a gene: 6. This chain's CDR3 is CATSRDRAGVSGELFF. Here the CDR3 DNA reads TGTGCCACCAGCAGAGACCGAGCGGGAGTCTCCGGGGAGCTGTTTTTT.

The rearrangement joins TRBV4-1 to TRBJ2-3; 9 nucleotides line up with TRBD2. The CDR3 consists of 17 residues. The junction had 11 bases not matched to a gene; V was cut back by 1 base and J by 6 bases. Germline values: CDR1 MGHRA, CDR2 YSYEKL. This CDR3 is CASSQVGLREGPDTQYF. The CDR3 nucleotides are TGCGCCAGCAGCCAAGTAGGGCTGCGGGAGGGCCCTGATACGCAGTATTTT.

The V call is TRBV25-1, the J call TRBJ2-1; 12 bases map to TRBD1. V was pared by 3 bases and J by 7 bases, with 4 bases of the junction left unmatched. CDR1 is MGHDK and CDR2 is SYGVNS in the germline V gene. The length of the CDR3 is 15 residues. The CDR3 reads CASSDSGQGANEQFF. The CDR3 region has the DNA TGTGCCAGCAGTGACTCGGGACAGGGGGCGAATGAGCAGTTCTTC.

The count of this clone is one. The V gene is TRBV27, the J gene TRBJ2-6, with 8 bases fitting TRBD1. This CDR3 has 20 residues. CDR1 is MNHEY and CDR2 is SMNVEV in the germline V gene (reference sequence). V lost 9 bases, J lost 0 bases, and 19 bases stayed unmatched. The CDR3 nucleotides read TGTGCCAGTCGTTTGCTCTCAGGGGGCCCTCAATTCTCTGGGGCCAACGTCCTGACTTTC. Amino acids: CASRLLSGGPQFSGANVLTF.

The CDR3 bases are TGTGCCAGCAGCGTAGACCCAGGGGCCCCGCGGACTGAAGCTTTCTTT. Its translation is CASSVDPGAPRTEAFF. The chain uses TRBV9 and TRBJ1-1; possible D gene TRBD1, 6 bases. Germline-derived CDR1 and CDR2 are SGDLS and YYNGEE. The V end was cut by 0 bases, the J end by 5 bases, with 17 bases between. The CDR3 runs to 16 residues.

J is TRBJ2-5 and V is TRBV12-5, with 7 bases matching TRBD2. The CDR3 is made up of 13 amino acids. Looked up from germline, CDR1 is LGHNT and CDR2 is FRNRAP. With 0 bases clipped from V and 5 bases from J, the junction kept 0 bases outside the gene matches. The CDR3 spells CASGLVGGETQYF. For the CDR3, the DNA is TGTGCTAGTGGTTTGGTGGGGGGGGAGACCCAGTACTTC.